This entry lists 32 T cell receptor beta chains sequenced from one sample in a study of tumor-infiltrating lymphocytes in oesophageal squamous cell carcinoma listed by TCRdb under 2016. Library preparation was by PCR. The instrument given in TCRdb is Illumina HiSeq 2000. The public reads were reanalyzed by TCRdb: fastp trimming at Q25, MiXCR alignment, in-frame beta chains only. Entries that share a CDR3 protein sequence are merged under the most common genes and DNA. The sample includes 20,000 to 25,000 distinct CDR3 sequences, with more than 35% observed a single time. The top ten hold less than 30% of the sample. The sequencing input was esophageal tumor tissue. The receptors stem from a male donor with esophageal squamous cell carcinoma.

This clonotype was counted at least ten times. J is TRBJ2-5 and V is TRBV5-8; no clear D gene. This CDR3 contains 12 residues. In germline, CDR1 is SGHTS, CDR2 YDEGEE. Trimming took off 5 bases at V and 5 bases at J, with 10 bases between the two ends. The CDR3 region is CASSILRETQYF. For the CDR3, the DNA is TGTGCCAGCAGTATCCTCCGGGAGACCCAGTACTTC.

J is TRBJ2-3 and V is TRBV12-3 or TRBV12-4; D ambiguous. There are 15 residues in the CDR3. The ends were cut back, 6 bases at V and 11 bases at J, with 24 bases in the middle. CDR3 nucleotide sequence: TGTGCCAGCAGCGACCGAACGTCCAGCTCCTACGAGCAGTATTTT. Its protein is CASSDRTSSSYEQYF.

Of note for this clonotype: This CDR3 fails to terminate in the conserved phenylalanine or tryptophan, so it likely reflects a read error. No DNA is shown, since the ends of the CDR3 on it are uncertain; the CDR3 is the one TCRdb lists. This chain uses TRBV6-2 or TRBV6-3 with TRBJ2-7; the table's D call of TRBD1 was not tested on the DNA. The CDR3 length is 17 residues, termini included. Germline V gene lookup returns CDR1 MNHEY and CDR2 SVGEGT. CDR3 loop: CASPMGEGAPLQMSSTS.

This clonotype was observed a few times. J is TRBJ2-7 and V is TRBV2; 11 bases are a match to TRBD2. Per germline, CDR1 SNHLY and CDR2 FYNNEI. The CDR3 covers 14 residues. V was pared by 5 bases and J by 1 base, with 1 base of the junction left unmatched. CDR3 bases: TGTGCCAGCAGTCTAGCGGGGGGTTCCTACGAGCAGTACTTC. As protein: CASSLAGGSYEQYF.

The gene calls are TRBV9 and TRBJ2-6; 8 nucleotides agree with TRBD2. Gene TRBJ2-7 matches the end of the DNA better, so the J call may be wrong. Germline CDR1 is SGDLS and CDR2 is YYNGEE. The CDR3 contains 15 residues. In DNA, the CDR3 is TGTGCCAGCAGCGTATCTAGCGGGTGGACCTACGAGCAGTACTTC. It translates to CASSVSSGWTYEQYF.

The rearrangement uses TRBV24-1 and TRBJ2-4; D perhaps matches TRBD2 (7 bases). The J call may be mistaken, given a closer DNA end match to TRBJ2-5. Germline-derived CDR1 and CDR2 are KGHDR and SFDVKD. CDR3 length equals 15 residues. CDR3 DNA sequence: TGTGCCACCAGCCGAGGGGGGGCGTACCGAGAGACCCAGTACTTC. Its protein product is CATSRGGAYRETQYF.

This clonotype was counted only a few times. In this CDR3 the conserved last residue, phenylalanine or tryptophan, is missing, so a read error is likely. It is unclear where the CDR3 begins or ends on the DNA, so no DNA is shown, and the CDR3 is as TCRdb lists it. The chain's CDR3 is CASSSGTSGSPLHFGN. The gene calls are TRBV7-9 and TRBJ2-5; the D call in the table, TRBD1, was not verified against the DNA. Both ends counted, the CDR3 spans 16 residues. Germline lookup yields CDR1 SEHNR and CDR2 FQNEAQ (reference sequence).

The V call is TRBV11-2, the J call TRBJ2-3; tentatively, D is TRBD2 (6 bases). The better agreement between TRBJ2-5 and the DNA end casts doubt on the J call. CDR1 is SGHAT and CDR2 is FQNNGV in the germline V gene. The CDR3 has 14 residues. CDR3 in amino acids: CASSLLGGRETQYF. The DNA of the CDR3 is TGTGCCAGCAGCTTGCTTGGGGGGAGAGAGACCCAGTACTTC.

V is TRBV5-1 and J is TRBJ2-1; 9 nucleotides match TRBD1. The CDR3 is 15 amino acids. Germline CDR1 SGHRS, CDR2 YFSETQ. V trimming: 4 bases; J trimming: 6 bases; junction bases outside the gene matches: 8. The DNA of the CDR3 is TGCGCCAGCAGCCCGGGACAGGGTAAGGGCAATGAGCAGTTCTTC. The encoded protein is CASSPGQGKGNEQFF.

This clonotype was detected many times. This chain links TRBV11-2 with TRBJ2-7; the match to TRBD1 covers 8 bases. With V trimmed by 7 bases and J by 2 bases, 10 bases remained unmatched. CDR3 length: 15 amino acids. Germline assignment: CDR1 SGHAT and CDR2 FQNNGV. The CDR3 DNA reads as TGTGCCAGCACCAGCCGACAGGGGTTAACCTACGAGCAGTACTTC. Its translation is CASTSRQGLTYEQYF.

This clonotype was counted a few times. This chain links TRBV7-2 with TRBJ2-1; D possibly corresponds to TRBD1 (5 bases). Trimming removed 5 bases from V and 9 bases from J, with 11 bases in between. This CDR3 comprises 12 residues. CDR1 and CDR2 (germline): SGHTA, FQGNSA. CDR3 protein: CASSDWGGEQFF. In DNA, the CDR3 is TGTGCCAGCAGCGATTGGGGCGGTGAGCAGTTCTTC.

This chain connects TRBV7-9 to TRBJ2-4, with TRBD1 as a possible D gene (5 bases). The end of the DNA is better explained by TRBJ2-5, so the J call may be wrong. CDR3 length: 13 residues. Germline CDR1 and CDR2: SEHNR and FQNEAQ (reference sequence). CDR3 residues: CASSLAQGETQYF. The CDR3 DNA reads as TGTGCCAGCAGCTTAGCGCAGGGAGAGACCCAGTACTTC.

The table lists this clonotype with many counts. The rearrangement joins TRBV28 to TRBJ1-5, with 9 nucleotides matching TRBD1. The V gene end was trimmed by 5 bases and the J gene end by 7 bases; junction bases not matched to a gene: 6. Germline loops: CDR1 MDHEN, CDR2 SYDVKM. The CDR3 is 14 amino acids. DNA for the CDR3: TGTGCCAGCAGTCGGGACAGGGTGGAGCAGCCCCAGCATTTT. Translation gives CASSRDRVEQPQHF.

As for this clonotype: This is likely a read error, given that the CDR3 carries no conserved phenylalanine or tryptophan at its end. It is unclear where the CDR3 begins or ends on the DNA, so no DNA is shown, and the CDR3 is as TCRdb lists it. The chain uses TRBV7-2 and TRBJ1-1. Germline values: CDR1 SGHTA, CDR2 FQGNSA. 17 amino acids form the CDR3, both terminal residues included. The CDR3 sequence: CASSRLAGENGEQFFGQ.

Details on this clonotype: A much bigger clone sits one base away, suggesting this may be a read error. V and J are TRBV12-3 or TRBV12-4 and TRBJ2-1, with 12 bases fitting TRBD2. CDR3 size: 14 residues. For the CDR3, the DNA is TGTGGCAGCAGCTGGACTAGCGGGAACAATGAGCAGTTCTTC. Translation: CGSSWTSGNNEQFF.

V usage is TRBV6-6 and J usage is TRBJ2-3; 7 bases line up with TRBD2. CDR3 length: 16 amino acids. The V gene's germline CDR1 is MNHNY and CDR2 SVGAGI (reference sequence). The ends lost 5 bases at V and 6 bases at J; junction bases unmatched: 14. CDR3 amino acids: CASSPLVAGVRDTQYF. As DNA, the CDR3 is TGTGCCAGCAGTCCCCTGGTGGCGGGAGTAAGGGATACGCAGTATTTT.

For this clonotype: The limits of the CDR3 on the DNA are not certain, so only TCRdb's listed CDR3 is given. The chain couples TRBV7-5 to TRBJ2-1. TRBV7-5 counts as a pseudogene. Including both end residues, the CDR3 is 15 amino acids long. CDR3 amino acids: CISVPEAGPTHEQYF.

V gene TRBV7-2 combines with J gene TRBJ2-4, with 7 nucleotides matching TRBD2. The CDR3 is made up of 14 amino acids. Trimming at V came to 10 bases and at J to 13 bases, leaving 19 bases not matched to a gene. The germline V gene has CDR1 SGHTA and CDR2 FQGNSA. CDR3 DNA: TGTGCCACCAGACTAGCATCTAACACAGATACGCAGTACTTC. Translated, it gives CATRLASNTDTQYF.

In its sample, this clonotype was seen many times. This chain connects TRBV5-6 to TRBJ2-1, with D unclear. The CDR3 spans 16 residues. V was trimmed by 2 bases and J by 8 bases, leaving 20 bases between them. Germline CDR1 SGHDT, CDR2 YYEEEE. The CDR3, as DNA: TGTGCCAGCAGCTTATACTTCGGGCCCGATATCTATGAGCAGTTCTTC. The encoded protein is CASSLYFGPDIYEQFF. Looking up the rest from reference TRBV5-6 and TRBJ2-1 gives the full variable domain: DAGVTQSPTHLIKTRGQQVTLRCSPKSGHDTVSWYQQALGQGPQFIFQYYEEEERQRGNFPDRFSGHQFPNYSSELNVNALLLGDSALYLCASSLYFGPDIYEQFFGPGTRLTVL.

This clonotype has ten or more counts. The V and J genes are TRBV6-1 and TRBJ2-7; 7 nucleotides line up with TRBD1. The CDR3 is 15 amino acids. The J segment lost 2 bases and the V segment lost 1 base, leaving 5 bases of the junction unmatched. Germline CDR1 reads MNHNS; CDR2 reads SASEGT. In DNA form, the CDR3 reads TGTGCCAGCAGTGAAGTTAGCCAGGGGGCCTACGAGCAGTACTTC. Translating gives CASSEVSQGAYEQYF.

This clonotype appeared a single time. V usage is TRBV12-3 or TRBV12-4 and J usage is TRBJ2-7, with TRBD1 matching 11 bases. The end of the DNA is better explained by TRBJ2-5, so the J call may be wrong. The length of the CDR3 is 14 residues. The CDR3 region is CASIRTGGMETQYF. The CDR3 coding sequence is TGTGCCAGCATTCGGACAGGGGGCATGGAGACCCAGTACTTC.

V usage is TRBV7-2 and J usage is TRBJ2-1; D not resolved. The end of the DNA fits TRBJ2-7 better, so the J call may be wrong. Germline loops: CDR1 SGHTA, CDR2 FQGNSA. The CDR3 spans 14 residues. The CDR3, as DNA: TGTGCCAGCAGCTTAGAGGGTAGGAGATACGAGCAGTACTTC. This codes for CASSLEGRRYEQYF.

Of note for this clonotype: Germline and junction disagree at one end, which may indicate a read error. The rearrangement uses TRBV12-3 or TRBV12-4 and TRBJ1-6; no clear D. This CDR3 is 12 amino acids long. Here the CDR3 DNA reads TGTGCCAGCAGTCTCCAAACACAAGCTCTGTACTTT. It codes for CASSLQTQALYF.

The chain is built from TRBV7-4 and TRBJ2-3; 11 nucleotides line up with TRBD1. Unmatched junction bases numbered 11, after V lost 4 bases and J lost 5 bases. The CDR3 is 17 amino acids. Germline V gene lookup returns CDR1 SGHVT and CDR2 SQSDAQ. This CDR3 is CASSSPRGQGAGDTQYF. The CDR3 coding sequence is TGTGCCAGCAGCTCCCCTCGTGGACAGGGGGCTGGAGATACGCAGTATTTT.

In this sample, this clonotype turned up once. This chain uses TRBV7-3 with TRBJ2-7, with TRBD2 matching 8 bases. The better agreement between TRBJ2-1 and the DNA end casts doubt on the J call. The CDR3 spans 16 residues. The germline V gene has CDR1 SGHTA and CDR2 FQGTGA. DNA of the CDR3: TGTGCCAGCAGGATTAGCGGGACCCTATCCTACAATGAGCAGTTCTTC. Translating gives CASRISGTLSYNEQFF.

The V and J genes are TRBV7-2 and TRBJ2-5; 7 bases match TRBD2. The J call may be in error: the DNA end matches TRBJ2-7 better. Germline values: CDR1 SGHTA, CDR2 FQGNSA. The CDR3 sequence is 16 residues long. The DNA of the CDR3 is TGTGCCAGCAGCAAACGGGTCGCTAGCGGAGCCTACGAGCAGTACTTC. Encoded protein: CASSKRVASGAYEQYF.

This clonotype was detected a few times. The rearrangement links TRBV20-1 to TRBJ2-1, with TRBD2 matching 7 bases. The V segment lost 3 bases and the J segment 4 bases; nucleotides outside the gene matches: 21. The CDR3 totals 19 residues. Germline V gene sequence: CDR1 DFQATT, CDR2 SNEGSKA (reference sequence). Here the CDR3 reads CSARSQTSGGGRFYNEQFF. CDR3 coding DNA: TGCAGTGCTAGGTCCCAAACGTCCGGTGGCGGGAGATTTTACAATGAGCAGTTCTTC.

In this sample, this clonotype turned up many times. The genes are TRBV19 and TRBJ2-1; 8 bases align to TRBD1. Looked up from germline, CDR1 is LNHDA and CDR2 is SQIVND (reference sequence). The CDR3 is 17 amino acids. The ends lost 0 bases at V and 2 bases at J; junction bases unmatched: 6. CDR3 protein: CASSIEAGGHTYNEQFF. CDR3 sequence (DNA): TGTGCCAGTAGTATAGAAGCAGGGGGCCATACCTACAATGAGCAGTTCTTC.

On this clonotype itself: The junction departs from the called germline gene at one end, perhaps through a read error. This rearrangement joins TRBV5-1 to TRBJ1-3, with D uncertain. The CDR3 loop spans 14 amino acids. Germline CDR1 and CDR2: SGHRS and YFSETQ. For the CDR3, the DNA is TGCGCCAGCAGCTTGGGAGGTCTCTGGAAACACCGGGTTTTT. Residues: CASSLGGLWKHRVF. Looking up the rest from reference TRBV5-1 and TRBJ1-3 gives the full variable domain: KAGVTQTPRYLIKTRGQQVTLSCSPISGHRSVSWYQQTPGQGLQFLFEYFSETQRNKGNFPGRFSGRQFSNSRSEMNVSTLELGDSALYLCASSLGGLWKHRVFGEGSWLTVV.

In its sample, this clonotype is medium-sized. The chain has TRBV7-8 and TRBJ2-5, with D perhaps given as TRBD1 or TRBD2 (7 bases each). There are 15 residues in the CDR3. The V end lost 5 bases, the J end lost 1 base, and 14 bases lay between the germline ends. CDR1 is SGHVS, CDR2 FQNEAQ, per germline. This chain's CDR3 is CASSPSGGGQETQYF. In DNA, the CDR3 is TGTGCCAGCAGCCCATCAGGGGGGGGCCAAGAGACCCAGTACTTC.

DNA of the CDR3: TGTGCCAGCAGCTGCAAGCAGTGGGATACGCAGTATTTT. This translates into CASSCKQWDTQYF. V and J are TRBV7-3 and TRBJ2-3, with unresolved D. The ends were cut back, 4 bases at V and 6 bases at J, with 11 bases in the middle. The CDR3 totals 13 residues. The germline gives CDR1 SGHTA, CDR2 FQGTGA.

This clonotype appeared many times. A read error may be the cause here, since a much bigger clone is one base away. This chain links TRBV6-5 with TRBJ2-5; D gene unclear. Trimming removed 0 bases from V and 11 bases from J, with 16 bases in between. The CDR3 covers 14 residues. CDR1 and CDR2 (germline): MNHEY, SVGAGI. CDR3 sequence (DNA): TGTGCCAGCAGTTACTCGGGCAGAGGCAATGAGCAGTACTTC. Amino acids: CASSYSGRGNEQYF.